The clone carrying this TCR beta chain showed up many times. The antigen is unknown. The data belong to a study of regulatory T cells in long-lasting Graves disease. Overall study findings and caveats: Persistent Graves' cases showed lower TCR diversity than newly diagnosed cases. It was in persistent disease that TRBV28, TRBJ1-2 and TRBJ2-5 were favored.

Libraries of TCR beta came from iRepertoire HTBI primers plus Arm-PCR of CDR3 regions. Source study methods: The samples included around 65 TRBV and 14 TRBJ segments. TCRdb processed the multiplex PCR reads anew with MiXCR; each CDR3 protein has one entry. The authors' filters were not applied to this entry. The sample has hundreds of thousands of distinct CDR3 sequences, about 20% seen once. The germline V gene has CDR1 MNHEY and CDR2 SVGAGI. With 4 bases clipped from V and 6 bases from J, the junction kept 5 bases outside the gene matches. This CDR3 region has 14 residues. Time point: persistent/refractory GD, antithyroid drugs over 5 years with positive TRAb. Scientists built the TCR library using RNA that was extracted from PBMCs. Around 9 milliliters of peripheral blood went into EDTA tubes.

The receptor comes from a female donor with Graves disease. The material was peripheral blood mononuclear cells (PBMCs), obtained when the disease was refractory, from a patient treated with antithyroid drugs. J is TRBJ1-5 and V is TRBV6-5, with 8 positions matching TRBD1. The CDR3 spells CASSSGQGVQPQHF. CDR3 DNA: TGTGCCAGCAGTTCCGGACAGGGTGTTCAGCCCCAGCATTTT.